The rows below give T cell receptor beta chains drawn from one sample of a study of blood T cell repertoires in COVID-19. The repertoire was sequenced with immunoSEQ multiplex PCR; TCRdb's copy has only in-frame clones and lacks some. The profile shows about 170,000 clones, around 80% of them singletons. Source material: PBMCs or T cells enriched from blood (not recorded which). Every receptor here comes from a man in his fifties or sixties who had recovered from COVID-19. Both conserved end residues are part of each CDR3. The order of the fields is D gene, clone size, J gene, V gene, CDR3 protein, CDR3 DNA. The D gene is left open where the match is weak. Part of the rows lack a size; the others show once, few, many or a class for expanded clones.

>TRBD1|.|TRBJ1-2|TRBV3-1/TRBV3-2
CASSQEGSRDSYGYTF
TGTGCCAGCAGCCAAGAAGGAAGTAGGGACAGTTATGGCTACACCTTC
>TRBD1|.|TRBJ1-3|TRBV10-3
CAISEMLTPGQGLGNTIYF
TGTGCCATCAGTGAAATGCTCACTCCGGGACAGGGTCTCGGAAACACCATATATTTT
>.|.|TRBJ1-2|TRBV21-1
CASSNVPRTVYYGYTF
TGTGCCAGCAGCAATGTCCCCAGGACAGTTTACTATGGCTACACCTTC
>.|.|TRBJ1-1|TRBV5-1
CASSSVNTEAFF
TGCGCCAGCAGCTCCGTGAACACTGAAGCTTTCTTT
>.|few|TRBJ2-1|TRBV11-2
CASSLGGHLSYNEQFF
TGTGCCAGCAGCTTAGGGGGACACCTCTCCTACAATGAGCAGTTCTTC
>TRBD1|.|TRBJ1-6|TRBV5-1
CASSSTGVGSPLHF
TGCGCCAGCAGCTCGACAGGGGTTGGGTCACCCCTCCACTTT
>TRBD1|.|TRBJ1-4|TRBV27
CASSLSAYRGREKLFF
TGTGCCAGCAGTTTATCCGCATACAGGGGGCGCGAAAAACTGTTTTTT
>.|once|TRBJ1-6|TRBV5-5
CASSFAGGGYDSPLHF
TGTGCCAGCAGCTTTGCGGGAGGGGGGTATGATTCACCCCTCCACTTT
>.|few|TRBJ2-7|TRBV5-3
CARSSREHEQYF
TGTGCCAGAAGCTCTAGAGAGCACGAGCAGTACTTC
>.|few|TRBJ2-2|TRBV6-4
CASSDNAGSNTGELFF
TGTGCCAGCAGTGACAATGCGGGGTCGAACACCGGGGAGCTGTTTTTT
>.|once|TRBJ1-5|TRBV27
CASSLFSNFGGQYNQPQHF
TGTGCCAGCAGTTTATTTTCCAACTTTGGCGGACAGTACAATCAGCCCCAGCATTTT
>TRBD2|once|TRBJ2-7|TRBV11-2
CASSGLAGGHEQYF
TGTGCCAGCAGCGGACTAGCGGGGGGCCACGAGCAGTACTTC
>.|.|TRBJ2-7|TRBV6-1
CASSEQVLEQYF
TGTGCCAGCAGTGAACAGGTCTTGGAGCAGTACTTC
>.|.|TRBJ2-2|TRBV7-3
CASSPREAAANTGELFF
TGTGCCAGCAGCCCCCGCGAAGCGGCAGCCAACACCGGGGAGCTGTTTTTT
>TRBD1|.|TRBJ1-2|TRBV15
CATSRDRQGDGYTF
TGTGCCACCAGCAGAGATCGGCAGGGGGATGGCTACACCTTC
>.|many|TRBJ1-2|TRBV10-2
CASSEWNRGTYGYTF
TGCGCCAGCAGTGAATGGAATAGGGGGACCTATGGCTACACCTTC
>TRBD1|.|TRBJ1-5|TRBV28
CASSLPTGTGGNQPQHF
TGTGCCAGCAGTTTACCCACCGGGACAGGGGGCAATCAGCCCCAGCATTTT
>.|.|TRBJ2-1|TRBV5-1
CASSLEGLDEQFF
TGCGCCAGCAGCTTGGAGGGGCTGGATGAGCAGTTCTTC
>.|.|TRBJ2-3|TRBV4-2
CASSPGGDTQYF
TGTGCCAGCAGCCCAGGGGGGGATACGCAGTATTTT
>.|.|TRBJ1-1|TRBV10-3
CAITGAGTEAFF
TGTGCCATCACAGGGGCGGGCACTGAAGCTTTCTTT
>TRBD1|.|TRBJ2-7|TRBV7-9
CASSAGTGGDGQYF
TGTGCCAGCAGCGCCGGGACAGGGGGCGATGGGCAGTACTTC
>.|.|TRBJ1-2|TRBV5-1
CASSLRQDSVAGYTF
TGCGCCAGCAGCTTGAGGCAAGACAGTGTTGCCGGCTACACCTTC
>.|.|TRBJ1-2|TRBV27
CASSLAGNYGYTF
TGTGCCAGCAGTTTGGCAGGGAACTATGGCTACACCTTC
>.|.|TRBJ2-4|TRBV11-2
CASSLEAGDNIQYF
TGTGCCAGCAGCTTAGAGGCAGGGGACAACATTCAGTACTTC
>.|.|TRBJ1-2|TRBV2
CASSEAGTYGYTF
TGTGCCAGCAGTGAAGCCGGGACTTATGGCTACACCTTC
>.|few|TRBJ1-4|TRBV25-1
CASSASGARGEKLFF
TGTGCCAGCAGCGCATCAGGCGCCCGGGGTGAAAAACTGTTTTTT
>TRBD1|.|TRBJ2-3|TRBV4-3
CASSQEAGQGWGTDTQYF
TGCGCCAGCAGCCAAGAAGCGGGACAGGGATGGGGCACAGATACGCAGTATTTT
>TRBD2|.|TRBJ2-1|TRBV4-2
CASSQDKLAGGQNEQFF
TGTGCCAGCAGCCAAGATAAGCTAGCGGGGGGGCAGAATGAGCAGTTCTTC
>.|.|TRBJ1-5|TRBV5-8
CASSFRGKDQPQHF
TGTGCCAGCAGCTTCAGAGGGAAGGATCAGCCCCAGCATTTT
>.|once|TRBJ1-1|TRBV5-1
CASALQGMNTEAFF
TGCGCCAGCGCCCTACAGGGTATGAACACTGAAGCTTTCTTT
>TRBD2|.|TRBJ2-2|TRBV9
CASSGGLAGGTGELFF
TGTGCCAGCAGCGGCGGACTAGCGGGGGGAACCGGGGAGCTGTTTTTT
>.|.|TRBJ1-1|TRBV7-8
CASSLRVTEAFF
TGTGCCAGCAGCTTAAGAGTCACTGAAGCTTTCTTT
>.|.|TRBJ1-2|TRBV19
CASTAGGLYGYTF
TGTGCCAGCACCGCCGGAGGCCTCTATGGCTACACCTTC
>.|.|TRBJ1-3|TRBV28
CASSEGSGNTIYF
TGTGCCAGCAGTGAGGGAAGTGGAAACACCATATATTTT
>.|.|TRBJ1-2|TRBV19
CASSIGRYGYTF
TGTGCCAGTAGTATAGGTCGTTATGGCTACACCTTC
>.|.|TRBJ2-5|TRBV28
CASTYDISPPQYF
TGTGCCAGCACCTATGACATTTCTCCTCCCCAGTACTTC
>.|.|TRBJ1-2|TRBV4-1
CASKGGQNYGYTF
TGCGCCAGCAAGGGGGGGCAAAACTATGGCTACACCTTC
>.|.|TRBJ1-5|TRBV6-2/TRBV6-3
CASSYGAEYNQPQHF
TGTGCCAGCAGTTACGGGGCGGAATACAATCAGCCCCAGCATTTT
>.|.|TRBJ1-2|TRBV7-9
CASSPLGGGSYGYTF
TGTGCCAGCAGCCCCCTTGGGGGGGGATCCTATGGCTACACCTTC
>TRBD2|.|TRBJ2-2|TRBV19
CASTHRGGHRGKELFF
TGTGCCAGTACCCACCGGGGGGGACACCGGGGCAAGGAGCTGTTTTTT
>TRBD2|.|TRBJ2-7|TRBV4-3
CASSQFSGGAWEQYF
TGCGCCAGCAGCCAATTTAGCGGGGGGGCCTGGGAGCAGTACTTC
>TRBD2|.|TRBJ2-3|TRBV2
CASKGTSGDGDTQYF
TGTGCCAGCAAAGGGACTAGCGGGGACGGAGATACGCAGTATTTT
>TRBD1|.|TRBJ1-2|TRBV7-9
CASSWDRGTNYGYTF
TGTGCCAGCAGCTGGGACAGGGGGACTAACTATGGCTACACCTTC
>TRBD1|once|TRBJ1-1|TRBV5-1
CASRGDSLAFF
TGCGCCAGCAGGGGGGACAGCCTAGCTTTCTTT
>.|.|TRBJ2-1|TRBV2
CASSVRAEEAFF
TGTGCCAGCAGTGTGAGGGCAGAAGAAGCTTTCTTC